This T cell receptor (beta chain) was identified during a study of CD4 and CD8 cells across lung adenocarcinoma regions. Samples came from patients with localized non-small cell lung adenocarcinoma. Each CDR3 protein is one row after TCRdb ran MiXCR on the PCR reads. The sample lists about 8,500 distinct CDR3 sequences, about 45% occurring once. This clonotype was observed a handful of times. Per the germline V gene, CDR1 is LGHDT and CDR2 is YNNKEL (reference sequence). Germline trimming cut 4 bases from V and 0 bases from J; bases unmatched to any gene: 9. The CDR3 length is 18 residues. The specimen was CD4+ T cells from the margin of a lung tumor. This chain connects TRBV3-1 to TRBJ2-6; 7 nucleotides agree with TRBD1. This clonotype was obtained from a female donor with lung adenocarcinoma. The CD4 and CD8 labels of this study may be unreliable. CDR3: CASSPIPWTGSGANVLTF. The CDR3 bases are TGTGCCAGCAGCCCGATACCTTGGACAGGCTCTGGGGCCAACGTCCTGACTTTC.